The clone carrying this T cell receptor beta chain was seen once. Antigen specificity is unknown. This sample is drawn from a study of T cell responses to AZD1222 COVID-19 vaccine. General study results and limits: Reportedly, nearly half the spike-specific TCRs target unmutated variant regions. Receipt of two AZD1222 doses was followed by a rise in Spike-specific TCR breadth and depth. Along spike, vaccine-associated CD4 TCRs were found throughout, with dominance at 160-218 and 743-854.

The repertoire was sequenced with immunoSEQ multiplex PCR; TCRdb's copy has only in-frame clones and lacks some. The repertoire includes roughly 120,000 clones, roughly 90% of them detected once, and over 2.5% sits in the top ten. V was clipped by 3 bases and J by 3 bases, with 6 bases between them. The CDR3 sequence is 13 residues long. CDR1 SGHTA and CDR2 FQGNSA come from the germline V gene. This sequence was found in an adult in good health. Sample: peripheral blood, taken on day 0 of AZD1222 vaccination. The V and J genes are TRBV7-2 and TRBJ1-3; D is unclear. The CDR3 bases are TGTGCCAGCAGCTTTTCGGATGGAAACACCATATATTTT. Amino acid sequence: CASSFSDGNTIYF.